The rows below give T cell receptor beta chains drawn from one sample of a study of cytomegalovirus exposure and HLA in healthy donors. Generated by immunoSEQ multiplex PCR, the TCRdb table keeps only in-frame clones and is missing some. Counted here are about 150,000 clones, 85% occurring once; the ten biggest clones make up 1%. The sample consisted of PBMCs. The receptors come from a boy younger than 10 in good health and CMV-seronegative. CDR3s include the opening cysteine and the closing phenylalanine or tryptophan. D genes are given only for firm matches. Clone size is shown for a subset of rows, as once, few, many or a class of expanded clone.

TRBJ2-1,.,TRBV28,.,CASSKGTSNEQFF,TGTGCCAGCAGTAAGGGGACTTCCAATGAGCAGTTCTTC
TRBJ2-5,few,TRBV5-1,TRBD2,CASSREGGGAETQYF,TGCGCCAGCAGCCGTGAGGGCGGGGGGGCCGAGACCCAGTACTTC
TRBJ1-4,.,TRBV6-4,TRBD1,CASRRPTGENHEKLFF,TGTGCCAGCAGAAGACCGACAGGGGAGAATCATGAAAAACTGTTTTTT
TRBJ1-1,.,TRBV28,.,CASSLQTGWWFF,TGTGCCAGCAGTTTACAAACAGGGTGGTGGTTCTTT
TRBJ2-3,once,TRBV7-2,.,CASSWTEDYTDTQYF,TGTGCCAGCAGCTGGACCGAAGACTACACAGATACGCAGTATTTT
TRBJ2-3,.,TRBV19,TRBD2,CASRREGGDTQYF,TGTGCCAGTAGGCGGGAGGGAGGGGATACGCAGTATTTT
TRBJ2-3,few,TRBV7-9,TRBD2,CASSSNVAGGSDTQYF,TGTGCCAGCAGCTCGAACGTAGCGGGAGGGTCAGATACGCAGTATTTT
TRBJ2-1,.,TRBV2,.,CASSERVGQFF,TGTGCCAGCAGTGAAAGAGTCGGGCAGTTCTTC
TRBJ1-1,.,TRBV4-2,TRBD1,CASSQDRGNTEAFF,TGTGCCAGCAGCCAGGACAGGGGGAACACTGAAGCTTTCTTT
TRBJ1-2,.,TRBV6-1,TRBD1,CASSEVGTAIYGYTF,TGTGCCAGCAGTGAGGTAGGGACAGCGATCTATGGCTACACCTTC
TRBJ1-2,.,TRBV9,TRBD1,CASSAPGGGIDGYTF,TGTGCCAGCAGCGCCCCAGGGGGCGGGATTGATGGCTACACCTTC
TRBJ1-1,.,TRBV5-1,.,CASSLLRASTNTEAFF,TGCGCCAGCAGCTTGTTGAGAGCTTCTACGAACACTGAAGCTTTCTTT
TRBJ2-1,.,TRBV27,TRBD1,CASSSRTGSDFNEQFF,TGTGCCAGCAGTTCCCGGACAGGGTCAGATTTCAATGAGCAGTTCTTC
TRBJ2-1,.,TRBV9,TRBD2,CASSPQGLASYNEQFF,TGTGCCAGCAGCCCACAAGGACTAGCCTCCTACAATGAGCAGTTCTTC
TRBJ1-5,.,TRBV6-1,TRBD1,CASSAGTGGFNQPQHF,TGTGCCAGCAGTGCCGGGACAGGGGGATTCAATCAGCCCCAGCATTTT
TRBJ1-2,once,TRBV25-1,TRBD1,CASRDRGEGGYTF,TGTGCCAGCAGAGACAGGGGCGAAGGAGGCTACACCTTC
TRBJ2-7,.,TRBV28,TRBD2,CASMIIAGSGHEQYF,TGTGCCAGCATGATAATAGCGGGATCGGGCCACGAGCAGTACTTC
TRBJ2-3,.,TRBV7-7,TRBD1,CASSLGTGSADTQYF,TGTGCCAGCAGCTTAGGGACAGGGTCCGCAGATACGCAGTATTTT
TRBJ2-1,.,TRBV19,TRBD2,CASTLAWGLAGAKAYNEQFF,TGTGCCAGTACCCTCGCTTGGGGGCTAGCGGGAGCAAAGGCCTACAATGAGCAGTTCTTC
TRBJ2-1,few,TRBV5-4,.,CASSRRSGDYNEQFF,TGTGCCAGCAGTCGCCGGAGCGGAGACTACAATGAGCAGTTCTTC
TRBJ1-4,.,TRBV25-1,.,CASSGAPQREKLFF,TGTGCCAGCAGTGGTGCCCCCCAGAGGGAAAAACTGTTTTTT
TRBJ1-5,.,TRBV30,TRBD1,CAWSGQGLNQPQHF,TGTGCCTGGAGTGGACAGGGGCTAAATCAGCCCCAGCATTTT
TRBJ1-1,.,TRBV5-1,.,CASSLDPGLNTEAFF,TGCGCCAGCAGCTTAGACCCGGGTCTGAACACTGAAGCTTTCTTT
TRBJ2-3,.,TRBV4-1,TRBD1,CASSRTGGNTDTQYF,TGCGCCAGCAGCCGTACAGGGGGGAACACAGATACGCAGTATTTT